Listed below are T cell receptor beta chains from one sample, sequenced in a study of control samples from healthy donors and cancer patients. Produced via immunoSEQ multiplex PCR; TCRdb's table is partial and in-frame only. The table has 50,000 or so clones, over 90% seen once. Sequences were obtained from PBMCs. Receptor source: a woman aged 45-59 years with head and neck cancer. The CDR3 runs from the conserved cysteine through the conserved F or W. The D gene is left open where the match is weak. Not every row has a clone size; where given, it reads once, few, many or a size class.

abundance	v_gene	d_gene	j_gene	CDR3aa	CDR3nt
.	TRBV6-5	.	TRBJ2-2	CASTGGGGAGELFF	TGTGCCAGCACCGGAGGAGGGGGCGCCGGGGAGCTGTTTTTT
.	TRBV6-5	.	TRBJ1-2	CASSKAWGSNYGYTF	TGTGCCAGCAGTAAGGCATGGGGGTCTAACTATGGCTACACCTTC
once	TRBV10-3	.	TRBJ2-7	CAITRGGEADYEQYF	TGTGCCATAACTAGGGGTGGGGAGGCAGACTACGAGCAGTACTTC
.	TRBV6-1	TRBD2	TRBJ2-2	CATRAGTSNTGELFF	TGTGCCACCCGAGCGGGGACTTCGAACACCGGGGAGCTGTTTTTT
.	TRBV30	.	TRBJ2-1	CAWSVKPTGLLQNEQFF	TGTGCCTGGAGTGTTAAGCCGACAGGCTTACTACAGAATGAGCAGTTCTTC
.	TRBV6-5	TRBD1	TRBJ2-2	CASQGQSATGELFF	TGTGCCAGCCAGGGACAGTCGGCCACCGGGGAGCTGTTTTTT
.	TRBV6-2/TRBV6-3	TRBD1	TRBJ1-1	CASSYPGGGTEAFF	TGTGCCAGCAGTTATCCAGGGGGCGGCACTGAAGCTTTCTTT
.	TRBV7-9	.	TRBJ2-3	CASSLVARHRGGDTQYF	TGTGCCAGCAGCTTAGTCGCACGACACAGGGGAGGCGATACGCAGTATTTT
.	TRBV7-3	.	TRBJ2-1	CASSLRADSYNEQFF	TGTGCCAGCAGCCTCCGAGCGGACTCCTACAATGAGCAGTTCTTC
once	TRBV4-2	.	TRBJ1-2	CASSQKLDGYTF	TGTGCCAGCAGCCAGAAACTTGATGGCTACACCTTC
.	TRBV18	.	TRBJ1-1	CASSGNGNTEAFF	TGTGCCAGCTCAGGGAACGGGAACACTGAAGCTTTCTTT
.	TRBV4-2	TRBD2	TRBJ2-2	CASSPPFGAGGVTGELFF	TGTGCCAGCAGCCCCCCCTTTGGGGCGGGAGGGGTCACCGGGGAGCTGTTTTTT
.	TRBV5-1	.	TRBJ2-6	CASSSGASLSGANVLTF	TGCGCCAGCAGCTCCGGGGCGTCACTCTCTGGGGCCAACGTCCTGACTTTC
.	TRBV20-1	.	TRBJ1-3	CSASEALSGNTIYF	TGCAGTGCTAGTGAGGCACTCTCTGGAAACACCATATATTTT
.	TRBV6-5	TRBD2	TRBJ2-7	CASSQTGLATYEQYF	TGTGCCAGCAGTCAAACGGGACTAGCAACCTACGAGCAGTACTTC
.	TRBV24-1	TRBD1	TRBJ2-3	CATSDPMSTGADTQYF	TGTGCCACCAGTGACCCCATGTCAACAGGGGCAGATACGCAGTATTTT
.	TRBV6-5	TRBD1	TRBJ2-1	CASSYSTGDNEQFF	TGTGCCAGCAGTTACTCGACAGGGGACAATGAGCAGTTCTTC
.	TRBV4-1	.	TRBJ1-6	CASSHGPVQANSPLHF	TGCGCCAGCAGCCACGGGCCCGTCCAAGCTAATTCACCCCTCCACTTT
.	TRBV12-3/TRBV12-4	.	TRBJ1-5	CASSLAHQMPQHF	TGTGCCAGCAGTTTAGCGCATCAGATGCCCCAGCATTTT
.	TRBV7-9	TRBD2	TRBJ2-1	CASSRREVYNEQFF	TGTGCCAGCAGTCGGCGGGAGGTATACAATGAGCAGTTCTTC
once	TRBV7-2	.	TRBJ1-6	CASSGSSPLHF	TGTGCCAGCAGCGGGAGTTCACCCCTCCACTTT
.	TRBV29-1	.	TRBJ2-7	CSVEEGTAGGYEQYF	TGCAGCGTTGAAGAAGGGACGGCAGGGGGGTACGAGCAGTACTTC
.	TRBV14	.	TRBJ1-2	CASSQGRGYNYGYTF	TGTGCCAGCAGCCAAGGACGGGGATATAACTATGGCTACACCTTC
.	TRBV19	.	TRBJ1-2	CASSIEPYGYTF	TGTGCCAGTAGTATAGAACCCTATGGCTACACCTTC
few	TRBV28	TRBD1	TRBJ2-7	CASSSSGQGEREQYF	TGTGCCAGCAGTTCCTCGGGACAGGGAGAGCGGGAGCAGTACTTC
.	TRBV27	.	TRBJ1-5	CATRGTLGGQVGNQPQHF	TGTGCCACCCGGGGGACATTGGGCGGGCAAGTGGGCAATCAGCCCCAGCATTTT
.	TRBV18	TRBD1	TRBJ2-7	CASSLGTGGEQYF	TGTGCCAGCTCACTTGGGACAGGGGGCGAGCAGTACTTC
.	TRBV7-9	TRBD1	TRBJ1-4	CASSLASGGSTNEKLFF	TGTGCCAGCAGCTTAGCCTCAGGGGGGTCAACTAATGAAAAACTGTTTTTT
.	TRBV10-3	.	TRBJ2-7	CAISESYSGPYEQYF	TGTGCCATCAGTGAGTCGTACAGTGGACCCTACGAGCAGTACTTC
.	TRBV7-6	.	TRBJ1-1	CASRHVEGTEAFF	TGTGCCAGCAGACATGTCGAGGGGACTGAAGCTTTCTTT
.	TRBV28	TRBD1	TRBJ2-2	CASSLQGAQAGELFF	TGTGCCAGCAGCTTACAGGGGGCGCAAGCCGGGGAGCTGTTTTTT
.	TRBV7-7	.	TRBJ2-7	CASSPAGSRSYEQYF	TGTGCCAGCAGCCCGGCAGGGTCTCGCTCCTACGAGCAGTACTTC
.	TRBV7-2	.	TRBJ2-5	CASSPGLQGETQYF	TGTGCCAGCAGCCCCGGACTCCAAGGAGAGACCCAGTACTTC
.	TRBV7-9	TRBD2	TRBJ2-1	CASSYPSGDNEQFF	TGTGCCAGCAGCTATCCTAGCGGGGACAATGAGCAGTTCTTC
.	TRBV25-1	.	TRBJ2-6	CASSSANGANVLTF	TGTGCCAGCAGTTCGGCAAACGGGGCCAACGTCCTGACTTTC
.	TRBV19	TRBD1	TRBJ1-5	CASTEDRDENQPQHF	TGTGCCAGTACCGAAGACAGGGATGAGAATCAGCCCCAGCATTTT
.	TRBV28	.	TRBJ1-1	CASIRTGRNTEAFF	TGTGCCAGCATTCGGACGGGTCGGAACACTGAAGCTTTCTTT
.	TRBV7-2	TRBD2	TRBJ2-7	CASSLMGSGAYEQYF	TGTGCCAGCAGCTTAATGGGAAGCGGGGCGTACGAGCAGTACTTC
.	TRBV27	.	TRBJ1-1	CASSSGAEAFF	TGTGCCAGCAGTTCAGGGGCTGAAGCTTTCTTT
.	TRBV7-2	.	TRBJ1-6	CASRIIRNSPLHF	TGTGCCAGCAGGATAATCAGGAATTCACCCCTCCACTTT
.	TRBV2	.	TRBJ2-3	CASSVGETDTQYF	TGTGCCAGCAGTGTGGGTGAAACAGATACGCAGTATTTT